The 13 T cell receptor beta chains below come from one sample, sequenced in a study of T cells in Graves' hyperthyroidism and ophthalmopathy. The investigators amplified TCR beta CDR3 regions from RNA transcripts. Initially, a first-round RT-PCR of the TCR CDR3 employed the HTBI primer set. MiXCR, run by TCRdb on the multiplex PCR reads, gives a single entry per CDR3 protein. The table lists around 520,000 distinct CDR3 sequences, around 15% of them singletons. The sample comprised blood. These receptors were obtained from a woman between 40 and 50 years old with Graves' hyperthyroidism.

Ten or more counts support this clonotype. V usage is TRBV20-1 and J usage is TRBJ2-7; no reliable D call. Looked up from germline, CDR1 is DFQATT and CDR2 is SNEGSKA (reference sequence). The CDR3 is 11 residues long. Trimming removed 5 bases at V and 4 bases at J, with 9 bases between. In DNA, the CDR3 is TGCAGTGCTCTGAATAAATACGAGCAGTACTTC. Residues: CSALNKYEQYF.

This clonotype was observed at least ten times. The V call is TRBV28, the J call TRBJ1-4; D perhaps matches TRBD1 (5 bases). V lost 8 bases and J 7 bases, leaving 20 bases between the germline ends. This CDR3 region has 15 residues. The germline V gene has CDR1 MDHEN and CDR2 SYDVKM. CDR3 sequence (DNA): TGTGCCAGCGCCTCGGGGGGTCACTATATTGAAAAACTGTTTTTT. Translation gives CASASGGHYIEKLFF.

In its sample, this clonotype was seen many times. The chain couples TRBV2 to TRBJ2-2; 7 bases line up with TRBD1. The CDR3 is 14 residues long. V shed 7 bases and J 7 bases; nucleotides not matched to a gene: 9. The germline V gene has CDR1 SNHLY and CDR2 FYNNEI. The CDR3 DNA is TGTGCCAGCAAACCAGACAGGGCGATCGGGGAGCTGTTTTTT. This sequence encodes CASKPDRAIGELFF.

This clonotype occurred many times. J is TRBJ2-7 and V is TRBV2, with D hard to call. Trimming shortened V by 6 bases and J by 0 bases, and 15 bases separated the two germline ends. Germline V gene data show CDR1 as SNHLY and CDR2 as FYNNEI. CDR3 length: 15 amino acids. The CDR3 here is CASSTVMALSYEQYF. CDR3 bases: TGTGCCAGCAGCACCGTTATGGCCCTCTCCTACGAGCAGTACTTC.

The chain employs TRBV29-1 and TRBJ2-3; D unresolved. From germline, CDR1 is SQVTM and CDR2 ANQGSEA. V dropped 4 bases and J dropped 2 bases, with 10 bases sitting between them. The CDR3 length is 13 residues. Written as DNA, the CDR3 is TGCAGCGTTGTGCTTCGCTTCACAGATACGCAGTATTTT. It specifies CSVVLRFTDTQYF.

This clonotype has a handful of counts. V and J are TRBV11-2 and TRBJ2-7, with 7 nucleotides matching TRBD2. J lost 0 bases, V lost 4 bases, and 3 bases had no gene match. Germline-derived CDR1 and CDR2 are SGHAT and FQNNGV. CDR3 length: 14 residues. CDR3 residues: CASSSSGNSYEQYF. For the CDR3, the DNA is TGTGCCAGCAGCTCTAGCGGAAACTCCTACGAGCAGTACTTC.

This clonotype was counted many times. The chain couples TRBV20-1 to TRBJ2-7; 9 bases match TRBD1. Germline V gene data show CDR1 as DFQATT and CDR2 as SNEGSKA (reference sequence). J gave up 1 base and V 6 bases, and 7 bases lay outside the gene matches. This CDR3 has 14 residues. The CDR3 here is CSADRQGGSYEQYF. The DNA for the CDR3 is TGCAGTGCGGATAGACAGGGGGGATCCTACGAGCAGTACTTC.

This clonotype was seen ten or more times. V and J are TRBV12-3 or TRBV12-4 and TRBJ2-5; TRBD1 might be the D (5 bases). V gave up 3 bases and J gave up 5 bases, with 16 bases separating them. The CDR3 loop spans 15 amino acids. CDR3 nucleotides: TGTGCCAGCAGTTTCGCATTCAGGGAACCGGAGACCCAGTACTTC. This codes for CASSFAFREPETQYF.

This clonotype was recorded at least ten times. This sequence joins TRBV27 and TRBJ2-1; TRBD1 matches 8 bases. With 3 bases clipped from V and 7 bases from J, the junction kept 8 bases outside the gene matches. This CDR3 contains 15 residues. The germline V gene has CDR1 MNHEY and CDR2 SMNVEV (reference sequence). In DNA, the CDR3 is TGTGCCAGCAGTTTGCTAGGACAGGGAGGAAATGAGCAGTTCTTC. Protein sequence: CASSLLGQGGNEQFF.

This clonotype was recorded at least ten times. V gene TRBV12-3 or TRBV12-4 combines with J gene TRBJ2-5, with D possibly TRBD2 on 5 matching bases. V gave up 3 bases and J gave up 0 bases, with 5 bases separating them. The length of the CDR3 is 13 residues. The CDR3 coding sequence is TGTGCCAGCAGTTTGCGGGACCAAGAGACCCAGTACTTC. This codes for CASSLRDQETQYF.

The chain recombines TRBV11-3 with TRBJ2-5; TRBD2 is a possible D gene (5 bases). Looked up from germline, CDR1 is SGHNT and CDR2 is YENEEA. The V and J ends lost 4 bases and 5 bases respectively, with 20 bases between them. The CDR3 loop spans 16 amino acids. In DNA, the CDR3 is TGTGCCAGCAGCTCCGGAGCTTTGACTATGGGGGAGACCCAGTACTTC. This gives the protein CASSSGALTMGETQYF.

The sample holds many counts of this clonotype. The chain joins TRBV6-1 to TRBJ1-1; TRBD1 matches at 7 bases. With V trimmed by 4 bases and J by 0 bases, 5 bases remained unmatched. The length of the CDR3 is 15 residues. Germline V gives CDR1 MNHNS, CDR2 SASEGT. The CDR3 loop is CASSVTGTVNTEAFF. The CDR3 coding sequence is TGTGCCAGCAGTGTAACCGGGACAGTGAACACTGAAGCTTTCTTT.

This clonotype was seen ten or more times. The gene calls are TRBV11-3 and TRBJ1-6; D not certain. This CDR3 has 13 amino acids. Trimming took 4 bases from V and 8 from J, leaving 9 bases between them. CDR1 is SGHNT, CDR2 YENEEA, per germline. As DNA, the CDR3 is TGTGCCAGCAGCTCGACCGGTGATTCACCCCTCCACTTT. Its translation is CASSSTGDSPLHF.